Described below is a single T cell receptor (beta chain) sequence and its context. As yet, its antigen is unknown. Reverse transcription used roughly 0.45 to 1 ug RNA and random hexamers. Amplification of TCR beta CDR3 spanned 54 Vbeta and 13 Jbeta via immunoSEQ multiplex PCR. TCRdb independently ran MiXCR on the immunoSEQ multiplex PCR reads; one entry per CDR3 protein. In the table there are 150,000 to 160,000 distinct CDR3 sequences, around 96% of which are singletons. CDR1 is SGHDT and CDR2 is YYEEEE in the germline V gene. This CDR3 is 13 amino acids long. The junction had 6 bases not matched to a gene; V was cut back by 4 bases and J by 6 bases. These data belong to a study of CD8 T cells in Susac syndrome. Study findings and constraints: As acknowledged by the study, its TCR sequencing and HLA analysis included a relatively small number of individuals.

Sequencing was done on a sample of CD4+ T cells from PBMCs. This chain joins TRBV5-6 and TRBJ2-7; 8 nucleotides agree with TRBD1. The clonotype was recovered from a human donor with Susac syndrome. Here the CDR3 reads CASSRTGFREQYF. In nucleotides, the CDR3 is TGTGCCAGCAGCAGGACAGGGTTCCGCGAGCAGTACTTC.